The clone carrying this T cell receptor beta chain was detected only once. Antigen specificity is unknown. This sample stems from a study of T cell responses to AZD1222 COVID-19 vaccine. Study findings and constraints: CD4 TCRs associated with vaccination spanned spike, dominating at 160-218 and 743-854. Just five or six AZD1222 recipients were seropositive at baseline.

Method: immunoSEQ multiplex PCR; TCRdb's copy keeps in-frame clones and lacks some. The data contain some 160,000 clones, around 88% of them seen just once; the ten biggest clones take up roughly 0.98%. The germline gives CDR1 MGHRA, CDR2 YSYEKL. V lost 0 bases to trimming and J lost 3 bases; unmatched junction nucleotides: 7. The CDR3 consists of 16 residues. The chain has TRBV4-1 and TRBJ1-2; 7 bases match TRBD1. This specimen was peripheral blood, taken 28 days after the second AZD1222 dose. The TCR sequence derives from an adult who received the AZD1222 COVID-19 vaccine. CDR3 loop: CASSQDDQGQYYGYTF. The CDR3 DNA sequence: TGCGCCAGCAGCCAAGACGACCAGGGACAGTACTATGGCTACACCTTC.